This T cell receptor beta chain was identified during a study of cytomegalovirus exposure and HLA in healthy donors. Germline V gene lookup returns CDR1 SGHRS and CDR2 YFSETQ. Trimming at V came to 1 base and at J to 5 bases, leaving 3 bases not matched to a gene. There are 15 residues in the CDR3. Broader study findings: It was found in a later analysis that first-cohort TCR clusters tended to co-occur in the 90 to 150 validation repertoires.

Sequencing used immunoSEQ multiplex PCR; TCRdb keeps in-frame clones, though not all of them. The sample records over 150,000 clones, less than 90% being singletons. A remark on this clone: Its antigen is undetermined.

The clonotype comes from a man aged 18 to 35 in good health and CMV-seropositive. The rearrangement uses TRBV5-1 and TRBJ2-7; 13 bases map to TRBD2. Sequencing used PBMCs. For the CDR3, the DNA is TGCGCCAGCAGCTTGACTAGCGGGAGGGCGCACGAGCAGTACTTC. Encoded protein: CASSLTSGRAHEQYF.